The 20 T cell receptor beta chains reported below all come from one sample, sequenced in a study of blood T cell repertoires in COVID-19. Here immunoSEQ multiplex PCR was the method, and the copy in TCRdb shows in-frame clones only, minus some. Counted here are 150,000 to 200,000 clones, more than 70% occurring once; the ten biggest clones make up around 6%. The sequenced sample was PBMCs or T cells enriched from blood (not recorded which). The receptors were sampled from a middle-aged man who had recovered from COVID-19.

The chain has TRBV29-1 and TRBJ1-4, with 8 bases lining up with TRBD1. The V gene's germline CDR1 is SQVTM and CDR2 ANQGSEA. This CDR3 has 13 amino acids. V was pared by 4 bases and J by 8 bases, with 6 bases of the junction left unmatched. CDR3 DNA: TGCAGCGTTGTAGTACAGGGGGACGAAAAACTGTTTTTT. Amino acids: CSVVVQGDEKLFF.

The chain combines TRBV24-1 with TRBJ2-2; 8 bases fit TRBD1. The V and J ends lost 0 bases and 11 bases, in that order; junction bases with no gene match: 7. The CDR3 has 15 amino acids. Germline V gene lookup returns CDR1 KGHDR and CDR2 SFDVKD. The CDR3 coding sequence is TGTGCCACCAGTGATTTGACAGGGGGACTGGGTGAGCTGTTTTTT. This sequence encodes CATSDLTGGLGELFF.

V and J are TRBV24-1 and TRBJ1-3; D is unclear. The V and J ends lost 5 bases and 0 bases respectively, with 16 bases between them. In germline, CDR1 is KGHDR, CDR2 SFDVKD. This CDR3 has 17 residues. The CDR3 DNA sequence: TGTGCCACCAGTGGCTCGACTTTGGGGAGCTCTGGAAACACCATATATTTT. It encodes CATSGSTLGSSGNTIYF.

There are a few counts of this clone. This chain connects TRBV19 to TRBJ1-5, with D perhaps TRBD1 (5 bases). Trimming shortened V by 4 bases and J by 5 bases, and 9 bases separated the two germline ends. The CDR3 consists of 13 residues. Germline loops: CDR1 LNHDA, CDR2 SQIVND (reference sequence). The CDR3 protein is CASSTGIYQPQHF. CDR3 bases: TGTGCCAGTAGTACAGGGATTTATCAGCCCCAGCATTTT.

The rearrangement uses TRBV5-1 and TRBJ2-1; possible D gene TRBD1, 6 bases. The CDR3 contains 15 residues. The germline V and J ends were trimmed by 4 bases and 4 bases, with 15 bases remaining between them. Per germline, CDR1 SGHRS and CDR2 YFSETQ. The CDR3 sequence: CASSAVTGAYNEQFF. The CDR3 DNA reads TGCGCCAGCAGCGCCGTGACAGGAGCATACAATGAGCAGTTCTTC.

The DNA for the CDR3 is TGCGCCAGCAGAGGCGGGGGGGCCGCGGATACGCAGTATTTT. Translated, it gives CASRGGGAADTQYF. V and J are TRBV5-1 and TRBJ2-3, with 9 bases aligning to TRBD2. CDR3 length: 14 residues. Germline V gives CDR1 SGHRS, CDR2 YFSETQ. J was trimmed by 6 bases and V by 5 bases; bases with no gene match: 7.

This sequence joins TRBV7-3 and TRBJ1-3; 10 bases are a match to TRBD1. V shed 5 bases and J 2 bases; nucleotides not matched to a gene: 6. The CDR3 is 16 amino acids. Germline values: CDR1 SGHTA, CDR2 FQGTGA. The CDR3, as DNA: TGTGCCAGCAGCCTAGTTGGGACAGGGGCTGGAAACACCATATATTTT. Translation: CASSLVGTGAGNTIYF. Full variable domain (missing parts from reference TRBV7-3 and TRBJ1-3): GAGVSQTPSNKVTEKGKYVELRCDPISGHTALYWYRQSLGQGPEFLIYFQGTGAADDSGLPNDRFFAVRPEGSVSTLKIQRTERGDSAVYLCASSLVGTGAGNTIYFGEGSWLTVV.

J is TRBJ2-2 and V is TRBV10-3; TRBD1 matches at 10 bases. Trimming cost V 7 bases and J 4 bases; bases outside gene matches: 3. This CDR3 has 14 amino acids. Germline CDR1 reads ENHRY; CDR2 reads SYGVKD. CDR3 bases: TGTGCCATCATCGGGACAGGGGCCACCGGGGAGCTGTTTTTT. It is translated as CAIIGTGATGELFF.

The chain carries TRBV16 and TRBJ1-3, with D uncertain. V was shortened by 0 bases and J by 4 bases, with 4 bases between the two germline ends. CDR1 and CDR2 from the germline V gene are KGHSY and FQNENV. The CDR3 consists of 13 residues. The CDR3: CASSQSQGNTIYF. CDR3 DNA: TGTGCCAGCAGCCAATCTCAAGGAAACACCATATATTTT.

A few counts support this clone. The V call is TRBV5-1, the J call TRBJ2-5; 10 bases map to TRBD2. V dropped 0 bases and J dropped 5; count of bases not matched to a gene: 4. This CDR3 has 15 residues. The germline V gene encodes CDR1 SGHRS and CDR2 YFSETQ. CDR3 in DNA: TGCGCCAGCAGCTTGGGTAGCGGGGGGATGGAGACCCAGTACTTC. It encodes CASSLGSGGMETQYF.

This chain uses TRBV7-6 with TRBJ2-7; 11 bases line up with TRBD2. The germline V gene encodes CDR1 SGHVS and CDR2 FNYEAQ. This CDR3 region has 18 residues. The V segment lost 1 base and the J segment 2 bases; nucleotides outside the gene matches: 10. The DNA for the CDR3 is TGTGCCAGCAGCTTAGGGGCTAGCGGGGGGCTTAATCCCTACGAGCAGTACTTC. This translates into CASSLGASGGLNPYEQYF.

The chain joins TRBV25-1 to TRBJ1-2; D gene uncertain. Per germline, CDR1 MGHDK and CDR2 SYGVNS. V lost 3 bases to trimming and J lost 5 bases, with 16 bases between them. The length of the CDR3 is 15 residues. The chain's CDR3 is CASSDLSTAGYGYTF. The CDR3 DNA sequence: TGTGCCAGCAGTGATCTTTCCACCGCGGGATATGGCTACACCTTC.

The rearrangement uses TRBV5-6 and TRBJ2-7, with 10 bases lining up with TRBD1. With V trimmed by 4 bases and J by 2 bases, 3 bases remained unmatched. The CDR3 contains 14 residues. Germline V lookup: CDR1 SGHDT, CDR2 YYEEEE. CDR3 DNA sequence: TGTGCCAGCAGCCCCGGACAGGGGGCCTACGAGCAGTACTTC. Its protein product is CASSPGQGAYEQYF.

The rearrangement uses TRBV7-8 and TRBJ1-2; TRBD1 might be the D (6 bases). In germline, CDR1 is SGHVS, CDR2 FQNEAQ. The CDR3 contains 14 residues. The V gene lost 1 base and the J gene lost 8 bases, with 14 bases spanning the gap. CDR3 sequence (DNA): TGTGCCAGCAGCTTAGGGACAGACCGTCAGGGCTACACCTTC. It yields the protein CASSLGTDRQGYTF.

The CDR3 reads CASSRGGYGPLHF. CDR3 bases: TGTGCCAGCTCACGCGGCGGGTATGGACCCCTCCACTTT. The gene calls are TRBV7-2 and TRBJ1-6, with D unclear. The V and J ends lost 8 bases and 12 bases respectively, with 17 bases between them. The CDR3 is 13 residues long. Germline V gives CDR1 SGHTA, CDR2 FQGNSA.

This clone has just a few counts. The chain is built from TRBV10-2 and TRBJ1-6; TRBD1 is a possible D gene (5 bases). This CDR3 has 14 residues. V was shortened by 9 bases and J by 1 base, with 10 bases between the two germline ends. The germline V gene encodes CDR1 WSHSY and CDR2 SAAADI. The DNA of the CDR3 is TGCGCCAGTACGGGGGGATCCTATAATTCACCCCTCCACTTT. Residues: CASTGGSYNSPLHF.

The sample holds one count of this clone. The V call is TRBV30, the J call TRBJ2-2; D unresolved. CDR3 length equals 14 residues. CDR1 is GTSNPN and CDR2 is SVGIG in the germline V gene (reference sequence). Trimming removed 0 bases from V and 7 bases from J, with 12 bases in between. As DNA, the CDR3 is TGTGCCTGGAGTGTGACTGCCGGCATCGGGGAGCTGTTTTTT. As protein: CAWSVTAGIGELFF. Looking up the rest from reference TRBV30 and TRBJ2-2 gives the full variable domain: SQTIHQWPATLVQPVGSPLSLECTVEGTSNPNLYWYRQAAGRGLQLLFYSVGIGQISSEVPQNLSASRPQDRQFILSSKKLLLSDSGFYLCAWSVTAGIGELFFGEGSRLTVL.

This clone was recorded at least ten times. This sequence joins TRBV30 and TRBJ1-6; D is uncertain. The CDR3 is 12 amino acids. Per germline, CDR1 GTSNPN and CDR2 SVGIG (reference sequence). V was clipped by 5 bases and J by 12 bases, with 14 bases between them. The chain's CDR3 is CAWAGPPGPLHF. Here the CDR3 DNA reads TGTGCCTGGGCGGGCCCCCCCGGACCCCTCCACTTT.

The CDR3 DNA sequence: TGTGCCAGCAGCCAAGGCGCCAGGGGGGGCACAGATACGCAGTATTTT. Its translation: CASSQGARGGTDTQYF. The chain has TRBV3-1 (or the pseudogene TRBV3-2) and TRBJ2-3; possibly TRBD1 for D (7 bases). Per the germline V gene, CDR1 is LGHDT and CDR2 is YNNKEL (reference sequence). This CDR3 has 16 amino acids. V dropped 1 base and J dropped 1 base, with 12 bases sitting between them.

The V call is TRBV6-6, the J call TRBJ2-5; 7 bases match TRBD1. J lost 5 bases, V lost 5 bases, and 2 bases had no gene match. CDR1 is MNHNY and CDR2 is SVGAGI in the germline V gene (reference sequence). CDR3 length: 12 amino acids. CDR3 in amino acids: CASSEGAETQYF. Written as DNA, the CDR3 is TGTGCCAGCAGTGAGGGGGCGGAGACCCAGTACTTC.